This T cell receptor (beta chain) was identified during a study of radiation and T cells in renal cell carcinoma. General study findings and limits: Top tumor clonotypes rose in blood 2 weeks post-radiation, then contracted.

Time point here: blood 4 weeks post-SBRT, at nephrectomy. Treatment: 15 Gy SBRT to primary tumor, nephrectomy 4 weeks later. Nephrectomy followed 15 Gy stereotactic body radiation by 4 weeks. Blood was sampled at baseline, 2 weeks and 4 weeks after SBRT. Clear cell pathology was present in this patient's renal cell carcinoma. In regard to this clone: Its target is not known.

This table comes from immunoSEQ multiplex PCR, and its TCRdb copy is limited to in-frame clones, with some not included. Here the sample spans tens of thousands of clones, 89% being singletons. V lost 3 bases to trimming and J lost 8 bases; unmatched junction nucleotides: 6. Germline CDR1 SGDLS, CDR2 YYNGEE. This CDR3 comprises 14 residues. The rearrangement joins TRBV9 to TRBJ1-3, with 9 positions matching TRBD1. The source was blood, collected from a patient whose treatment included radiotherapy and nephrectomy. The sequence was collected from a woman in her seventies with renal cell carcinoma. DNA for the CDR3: TGTGCCAGCAGCGCCGGGACAGGGAAAGACACCATATATTTT. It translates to CASSAGTGKDTIYF.